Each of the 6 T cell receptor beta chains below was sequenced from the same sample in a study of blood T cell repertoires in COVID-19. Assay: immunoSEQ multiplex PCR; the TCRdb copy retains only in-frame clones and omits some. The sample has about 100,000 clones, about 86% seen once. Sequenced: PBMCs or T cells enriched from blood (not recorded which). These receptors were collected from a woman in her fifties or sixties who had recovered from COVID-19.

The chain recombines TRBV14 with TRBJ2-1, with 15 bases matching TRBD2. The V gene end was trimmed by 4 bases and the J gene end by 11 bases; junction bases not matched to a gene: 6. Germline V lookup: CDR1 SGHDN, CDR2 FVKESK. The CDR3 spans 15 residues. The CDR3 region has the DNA TGTGCCAGCAGCCTTTCCGGGACTAGCGGGGGGAAGCAGTTCTTC. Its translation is CASSLSGTSGGKQFF.

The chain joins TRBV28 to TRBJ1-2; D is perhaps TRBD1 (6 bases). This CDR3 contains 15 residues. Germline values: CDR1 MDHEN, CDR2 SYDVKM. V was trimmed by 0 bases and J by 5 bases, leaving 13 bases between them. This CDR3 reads CASSLWGAGGYGYTF. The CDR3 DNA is TGTGCCAGCAGTTTATGGGGGGCAGGAGGATATGGCTACACCTTC.

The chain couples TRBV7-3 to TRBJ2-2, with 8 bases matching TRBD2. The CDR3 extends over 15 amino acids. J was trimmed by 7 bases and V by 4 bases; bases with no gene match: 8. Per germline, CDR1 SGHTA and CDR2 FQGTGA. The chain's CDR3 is CASSSMGLGVGELFF. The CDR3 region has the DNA TGTGCCAGCAGCTCGATGGGACTAGGGGTCGGGGAGCTGTTTTTT.

The CDR3 DNA sequence: TGTGCCAGCAGCTTCCTAGCGGGAGTAGGGCAAGAGACCCAGTACTTC. It translates to CASSFLAGVGQETQYF. V usage is TRBV5-8 and J usage is TRBJ2-5; 10 bases are shared with TRBD2. The CDR3 length is 16 residues. V shed 2 bases, J shed 2 bases, and the junction held 6 bases outside the gene matches. From germline, CDR1 is SGHTS and CDR2 YDEGEE.

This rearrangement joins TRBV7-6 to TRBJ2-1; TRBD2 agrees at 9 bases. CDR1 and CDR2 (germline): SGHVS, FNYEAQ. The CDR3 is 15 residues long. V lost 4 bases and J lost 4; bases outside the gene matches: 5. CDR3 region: CASSSLAGKYNEQFF. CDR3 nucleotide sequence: TGTGCCAGCAGCTCTCTAGCGGGAAAATACAATGAGCAGTTCTTC.

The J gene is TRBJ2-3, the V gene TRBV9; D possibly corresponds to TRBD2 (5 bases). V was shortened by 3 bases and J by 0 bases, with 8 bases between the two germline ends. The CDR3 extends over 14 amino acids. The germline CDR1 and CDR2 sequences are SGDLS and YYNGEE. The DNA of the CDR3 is TGTGCCAGCAGCGAACTAGTGAGCACAGATACGCAGTATTTT. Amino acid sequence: CASSELVSTDTQYF.